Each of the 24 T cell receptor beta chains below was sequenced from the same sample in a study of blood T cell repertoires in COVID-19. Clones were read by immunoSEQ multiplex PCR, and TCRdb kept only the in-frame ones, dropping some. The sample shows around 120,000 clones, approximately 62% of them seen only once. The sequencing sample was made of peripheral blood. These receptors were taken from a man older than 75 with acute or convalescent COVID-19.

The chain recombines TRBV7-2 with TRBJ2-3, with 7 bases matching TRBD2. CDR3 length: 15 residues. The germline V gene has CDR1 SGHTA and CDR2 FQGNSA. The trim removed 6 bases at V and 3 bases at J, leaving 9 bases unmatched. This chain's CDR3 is CASSSSAGATDTQYF. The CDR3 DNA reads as TGTGCCAGCAGTTCTTCTGCGGGAGCGACAGATACGCAGTATTTT.

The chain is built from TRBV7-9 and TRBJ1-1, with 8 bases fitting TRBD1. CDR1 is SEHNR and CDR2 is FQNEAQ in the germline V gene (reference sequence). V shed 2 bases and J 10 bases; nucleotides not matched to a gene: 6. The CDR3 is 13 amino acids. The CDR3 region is CASSLRTGSTAFF. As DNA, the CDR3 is TGTGCCAGCAGCTTAAGGACAGGGTCGACAGCTTTCTTT.

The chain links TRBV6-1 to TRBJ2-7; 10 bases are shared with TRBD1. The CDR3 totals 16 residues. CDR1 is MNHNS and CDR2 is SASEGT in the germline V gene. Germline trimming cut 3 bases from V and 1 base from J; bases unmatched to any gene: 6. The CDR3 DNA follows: TGTGCCAGCAGTGATAAAGGGACAGGGGTTTCCTACGAGCAGTACTTC. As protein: CASSDKGTGVSYEQYF.

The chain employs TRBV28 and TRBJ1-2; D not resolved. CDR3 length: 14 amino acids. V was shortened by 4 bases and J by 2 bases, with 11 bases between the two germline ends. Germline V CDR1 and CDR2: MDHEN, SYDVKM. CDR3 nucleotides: TGTGCCAGCAGTTCCCCGCCCACAAACTATGGCTACACCTTC. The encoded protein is CASSSPPTNYGYTF.

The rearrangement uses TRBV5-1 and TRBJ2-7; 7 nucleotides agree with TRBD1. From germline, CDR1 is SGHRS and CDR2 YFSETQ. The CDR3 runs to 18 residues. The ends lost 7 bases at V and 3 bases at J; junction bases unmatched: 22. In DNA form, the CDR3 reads TGCGCCAGCGCTCCTTGGGACAGTGCCGGGACCCAGCTCTACGAGCAGTACTTC. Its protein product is CASAPWDSAGTQLYEQYF.

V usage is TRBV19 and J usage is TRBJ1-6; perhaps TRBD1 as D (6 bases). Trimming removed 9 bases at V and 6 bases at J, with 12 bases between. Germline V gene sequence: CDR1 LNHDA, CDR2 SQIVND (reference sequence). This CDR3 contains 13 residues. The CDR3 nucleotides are TGTGCCAGCCGGGACACGATTAATTCACCCCTCCACTTT. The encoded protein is CASRDTINSPLHF. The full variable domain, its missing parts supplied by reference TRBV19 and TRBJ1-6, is DGGITQSPKYLFRKEGQNVTLSCEQNLNHDAMYWYRQDPGQGLRLIYYSQIVNDFQKGDIAEGYSVSREKKESFPLTVTSAQKNPTAFYLCASRDTINSPLHFGNGTRLTVT.

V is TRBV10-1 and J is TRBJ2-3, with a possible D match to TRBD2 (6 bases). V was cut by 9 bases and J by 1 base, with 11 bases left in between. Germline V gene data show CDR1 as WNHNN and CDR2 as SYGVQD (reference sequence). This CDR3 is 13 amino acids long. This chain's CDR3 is CASGGGGTDTQYF. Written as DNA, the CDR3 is TGCGCCAGTGGGGGAGGAGGCACAGATACGCAGTATTTT.

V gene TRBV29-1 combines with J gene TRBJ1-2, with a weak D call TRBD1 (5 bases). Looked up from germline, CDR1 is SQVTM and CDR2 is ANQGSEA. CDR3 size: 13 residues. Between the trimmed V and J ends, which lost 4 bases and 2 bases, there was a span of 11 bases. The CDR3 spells CSVARDLNYGYTF. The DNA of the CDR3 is TGCAGCGTTGCAAGGGACTTGAACTATGGCTACACCTTC.

CDR3: CASSRGGSVYEQYF. The CDR3 region has the DNA TGTGCCAGCAGTCGAGGTGGGAGTGTCTACGAGCAGTACTTC. The genes are TRBV25-1 and TRBJ2-7; tentatively, D is TRBD2 (5 bases). Germline lookup yields CDR1 MGHDK and CDR2 SYGVNS. CDR3 size: 14 residues. V lost 5 bases and J 3 bases, leaving 14 bases between the germline ends.

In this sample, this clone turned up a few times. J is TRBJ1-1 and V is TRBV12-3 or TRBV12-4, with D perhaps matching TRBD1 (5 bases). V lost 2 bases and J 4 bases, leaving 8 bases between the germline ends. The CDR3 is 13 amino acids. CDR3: CASSLQGSTEAFF. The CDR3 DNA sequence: TGTGCCAGCAGTTTACAGGGATCCACTGAAGCTTTCTTT.

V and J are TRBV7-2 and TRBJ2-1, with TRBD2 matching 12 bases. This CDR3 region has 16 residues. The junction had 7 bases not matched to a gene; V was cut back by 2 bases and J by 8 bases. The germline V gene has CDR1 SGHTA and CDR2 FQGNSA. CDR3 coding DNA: TGTGCCAGCAGCTTAACTAGCGGGAGGAAGACGGATGAGCAGTTCTTC. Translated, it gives CASSLTSGRKTDEQFF.

CDR3 in DNA: TGTGCCAGTCAAGCGGGAGGGCCAAACGAGCAGTACTTC. Its translation is CASQAGGPNEQYF. The gene calls are TRBV28 and TRBJ2-7; TRBD2 matches at 10 bases. The CDR3 runs to 13 residues. Germline loops: CDR1 MDHEN, CDR2 SYDVKM. J lost 5 bases, V lost 9 bases, and 7 bases had no gene match. The complete variable domain, with remaining parts taken from reference TRBV28 and TRBJ2-7, reads DVKVTQSSRYLVKRTGEKVFLECVQDMDHENMFWYRQDPGLGLRLIYFSYDVKMKEKGDIPEGYSVSREKKERFSLILESASTNQTSMYLCASQAGGPNEQYFGPGTRLTVT.

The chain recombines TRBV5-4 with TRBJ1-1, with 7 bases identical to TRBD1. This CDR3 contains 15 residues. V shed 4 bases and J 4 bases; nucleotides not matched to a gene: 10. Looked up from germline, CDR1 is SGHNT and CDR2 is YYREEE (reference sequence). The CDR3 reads CASSGPGGASTEAFF. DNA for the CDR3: TGTGCCAGCAGCGGGCCAGGGGGAGCGAGCACTGAAGCTTTCTTT. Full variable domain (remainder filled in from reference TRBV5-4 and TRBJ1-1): ETGVTQSPTHLIKTRGQQVTLRCSSQSGHNTVSWYQQALGQGPQFIFQYYREEENGRGNFPPRFSGLQFPNYSSELNVNALELDDSALYLCASSGPGGASTEAFFGQGTRLTVV.

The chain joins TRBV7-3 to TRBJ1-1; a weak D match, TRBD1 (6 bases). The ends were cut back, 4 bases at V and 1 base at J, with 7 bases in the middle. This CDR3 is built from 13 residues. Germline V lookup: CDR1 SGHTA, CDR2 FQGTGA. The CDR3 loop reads CASSWTANTEAFF. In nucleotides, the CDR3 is TGTGCCAGCAGCTGGACAGCGAACACTGAAGCTTTCTTT.

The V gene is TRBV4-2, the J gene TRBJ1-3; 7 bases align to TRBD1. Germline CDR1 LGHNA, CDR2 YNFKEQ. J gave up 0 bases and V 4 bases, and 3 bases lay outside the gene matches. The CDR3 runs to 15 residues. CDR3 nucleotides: TGTGCCAGCAGCCCTAGACAGGGCTCTGGAAACACCATATATTTT. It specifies CASSPRQGSGNTIYF.

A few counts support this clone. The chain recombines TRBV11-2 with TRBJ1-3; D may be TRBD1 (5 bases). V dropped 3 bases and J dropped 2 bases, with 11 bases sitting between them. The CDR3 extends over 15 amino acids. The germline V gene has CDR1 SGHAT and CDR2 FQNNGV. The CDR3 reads CASSLGGSAGNTIYF. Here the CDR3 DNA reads TGTGCCAGCAGCTTGGGGGGGTCGGCTGGAAACACCATATATTTT.

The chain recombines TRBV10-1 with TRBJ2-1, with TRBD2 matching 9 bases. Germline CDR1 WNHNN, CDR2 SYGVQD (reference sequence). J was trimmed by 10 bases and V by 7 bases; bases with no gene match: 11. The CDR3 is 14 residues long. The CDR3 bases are TGCGCCAGCAAGGCAGAAGCGGGAGGCTACGAGCAGTTCTTC. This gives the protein CASKAEAGGYEQFF.

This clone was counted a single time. The CDR3, as DNA: TGTGCCAGCAGTACCGTGAGAGGGGGCCGTCAGCCCCAGCATTTT. Amino acids: CASSTVRGGRQPQHF. The chain joins TRBV5-8 to TRBJ1-5; 7 bases line up with TRBD1. V gave up 5 bases and J gave up 6 bases; unmatched junction bases: 11. Germline lookup yields CDR1 SGHTS and CDR2 YDEGEE. CDR3 length equals 15 residues. Full variable domain (missing parts from reference TRBV5-8 and TRBJ1-5): EAGVTQSPTHLIKTRGQQATLRCSPISGHTSVYWYQQALGLGLQFLLWYDEGEERNRGNFPPRFSGRQFPNYSSELNVNALELEDSALYLCASSTVRGGRQPQHFGDGTRLSIL.

In DNA form, the CDR3 reads TGTGCCACCAGCAGAGAGCGGGAGCGGCAAGAGACCCAGTACTTC. It is translated as CATSRERERQETQYF. The chain recombines TRBV15 with TRBJ2-5; 7 bases agree with TRBD2. The CDR3 is made up of 15 amino acids. Germline loops: CDR1 LNHNV, CDR2 YYDKDF (reference sequence). With 0 bases clipped from V and 2 bases from J, the junction kept 3 bases outside the gene matches. The whole variable domain, filled in from reference TRBV15 and TRBJ2-5, reads DAMVIQNPRYQVTQFGKPVTLSCSQTLNHNVMYWYQQKSSQAPKLLFHYYDKDFNNEADTPDNFQSRRPNTSFCFLDIRSPGLGDTAMYLCATSRERERQETQYFGPGTRLLVL.

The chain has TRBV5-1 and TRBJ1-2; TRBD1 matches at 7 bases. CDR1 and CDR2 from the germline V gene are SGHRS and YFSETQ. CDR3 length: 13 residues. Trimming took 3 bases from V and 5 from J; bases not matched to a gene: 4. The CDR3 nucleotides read TGCGCCAGCAGCTCGACAGGGATTTATGGCTACACCTTC. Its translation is CASSSTGIYGYTF.

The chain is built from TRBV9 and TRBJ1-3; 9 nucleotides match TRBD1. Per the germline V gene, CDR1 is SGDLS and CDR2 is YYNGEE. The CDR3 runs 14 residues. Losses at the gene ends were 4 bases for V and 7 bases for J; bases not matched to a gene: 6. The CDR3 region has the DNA TGTGCCAGCAGCTTCCGGGACAGGGATAACACCATATATTTT. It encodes CASSFRDRDNTIYF.

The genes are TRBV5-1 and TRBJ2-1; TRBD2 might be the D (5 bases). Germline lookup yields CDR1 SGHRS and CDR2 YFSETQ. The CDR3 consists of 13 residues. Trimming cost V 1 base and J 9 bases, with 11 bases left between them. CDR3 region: CASSLLSGSEQFF. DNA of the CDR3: TGCGCCAGCAGCTTGTTAAGTGGGAGTGAGCAGTTCTTC.

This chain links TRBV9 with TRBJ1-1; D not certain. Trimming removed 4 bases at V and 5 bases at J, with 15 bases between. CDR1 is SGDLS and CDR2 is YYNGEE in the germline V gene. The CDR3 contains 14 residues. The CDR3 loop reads CASSPNVAGTEAFF. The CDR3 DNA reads TGTGCCAGCAGCCCTAACGTGGCGGGAACTGAAGCTTTCTTT. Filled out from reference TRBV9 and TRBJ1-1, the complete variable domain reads DSGVTQTPKHLITATGQRVTLRCSPRSGDLSVYWYQQSLDQGLQFLIQYYNGEERAKGNILERFSAQQFPDLHSELNLSSLELGDSALYFCASSPNVAGTEAFFGQGTRLTVV.

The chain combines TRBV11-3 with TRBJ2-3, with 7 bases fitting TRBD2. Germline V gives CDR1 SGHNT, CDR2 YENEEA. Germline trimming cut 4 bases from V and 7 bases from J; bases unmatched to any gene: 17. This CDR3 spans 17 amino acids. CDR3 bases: TGTGCCAGCAGCTCCTCAGTTCCTAGCGGTCCGCTAAATACGCAGTATTTT. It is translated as CASSSSVPSGPLNTQYF.